This is a list of T cell receptor beta chains from one sample in a study of OX40 agonist ivuxolimab in advanced cancers. Profiling relied on immunoSEQ multiplex PCR, and the TCRdb table lists in-frame clones only, not all of them. This sample carries about 35,000 clones, about four fifths of them seen once, and the ten largest clones take less than 20%. The sample was CD4+ or CD8+ T cells sorted from blood, taken in a trial of the OX40 agonist ivuxolimab. The receptors derive from an adult with an advanced solid tumor such as melanoma, head and neck, liver or kidney cancer. Each CDR3 is given with its conserved first and last residue. The order of the fields is clone size, J gene, D gene, V gene, CDR3 DNA, CDR3 protein. A D gene is named only where the DNA matches it firmly. Rows may omit the clone size; those that give it use once, few, many or a size class.

clone_size: -
j_call: TRBJ1-2
d_call: TRBD1
v_call: TRBV4-2
cdr3_nt: TGTGCCAGCAGCCAAGATAGACAGGGCAGGAATGGCTACACCTTC
cdr3_aa: CASSQDRQGRNGYTF

clone_size: -
j_call: TRBJ2-7
d_call: -
v_call: TRBV10-2
cdr3_nt: TGCGCCAGCAGTCCCCCCCAGGGAGTCAGCGAGCAGTACTTC
cdr3_aa: CASSPPQGVSEQYF

clone_size: -
j_call: TRBJ2-7
d_call: -
v_call: TRBV6-5
cdr3_nt: TGTGCCAGCACTATGGGGGGCGAGCAGTACTTC
cdr3_aa: CASTMGGEQYF

clone_size: -
j_call: TRBJ1-5
d_call: -
v_call: TRBV28
cdr3_nt: TGTGCCAGCACCGCGAGTCTGGTAGATAGCAATCAGCCCCAGCATTTT
cdr3_aa: CASTASLVDSNQPQHF

clone_size: -
j_call: TRBJ2-7
d_call: TRBD1
v_call: TRBV29-1
cdr3_nt: TGCAGCGCCCTCGGGACAGGGATCTCCTACGAGCAGTACTTC
cdr3_aa: CSALGTGISYEQYF

clone_size: -
j_call: TRBJ2-3
d_call: TRBD2
v_call: TRBV15
cdr3_nt: TGTGCCACCAGCAGAGATCCGGGACTAGCGGCAACAGATACGCAGTATTTT
cdr3_aa: CATSRDPGLAATDTQYF

clone_size: once
j_call: TRBJ2-6
d_call: -
v_call: TRBV10-1
cdr3_nt: TGCGCCAGCAGTCGGCAGGCGATCGCACAAAGTCGGGCCAACGTCCTGACTTTC
cdr3_aa: CASSRQAIAQSRANVLTF

clone_size: -
j_call: TRBJ2-5
d_call: -
v_call: TRBV30
cdr3_nt: TGTGCCTGGAGTGTTGGACGGACTCAAGAGACCCAGTACTTC
cdr3_aa: CAWSVGRTQETQYF

clone_size: -
j_call: TRBJ2-3
d_call: TRBD2
v_call: TRBV2
cdr3_nt: TGTGCCAGCAGTGTAGAGACTAGCGGGACCTCAGATACGCAGTATTTT
cdr3_aa: CASSVETSGTSDTQYF

clone_size: -
j_call: TRBJ2-7
d_call: -
v_call: TRBV7-2
cdr3_nt: TGTGCCAGCAGCTCCCTCGACCAATCCTACGAGCAGTACTTC
cdr3_aa: CASSSLDQSYEQYF

clone_size: -
j_call: TRBJ2-7
d_call: TRBD1
v_call: TRBV27
cdr3_nt: TGTGCCAGCAGTTCCCAGGGGGCCTCCTACGAGCAGTACTTC
cdr3_aa: CASSSQGASYEQYF

clone_size: -
j_call: TRBJ2-7
d_call: -
v_call: TRBV2
cdr3_nt: TGTGCCAGCAGTGAAACCCTTTACGAGCAGTACTTC
cdr3_aa: CASSETLYEQYF

clone_size: -
j_call: TRBJ2-3
d_call: -
v_call: TRBV6-5
cdr3_nt: TGTGCCAGCAGTTATCGCCCGGGACTCTCACCAGATACGCAGTATTTT
cdr3_aa: CASSYRPGLSPDTQYF

clone_size: -
j_call: TRBJ1-5
d_call: -
v_call: TRBV5-1
cdr3_nt: TGCGCCAGCAGCTTGACGGGAGATAGCAATCAGCCCCAGCATTTT
cdr3_aa: CASSLTGDSNQPQHF

clone_size: -
j_call: TRBJ1-5
d_call: TRBD1
v_call: TRBV19
cdr3_nt: TGTGCCAGTAGTCGAACAGGGGGCAGCAATCAGCCCCAGCATTTT
cdr3_aa: CASSRTGGSNQPQHF

clone_size: -
j_call: TRBJ2-7
d_call: -
v_call: TRBV5-1
cdr3_nt: TGCGCCAGCAGCTCGAATATCATGACAGGCGTCGAGCAGTACTTC
cdr3_aa: CASSSNIMTGVEQYF

clone_size: -
j_call: TRBJ2-1
d_call: -
v_call: TRBV7-9
cdr3_nt: TGTGCCAGCTCCTTAGAGGATGAGCAGTTCTTC
cdr3_aa: CASSLEDEQFF

clone_size: -
j_call: TRBJ2-5
d_call: TRBD2
v_call: TRBV10-3
cdr3_nt: TGTGCCATCAGTGGCGGACTAGCTAAAGAGACCCAGTACTTC
cdr3_aa: CAISGGLAKETQYF

clone_size: few
j_call: TRBJ2-1
d_call: TRBD1
v_call: TRBV5-1
cdr3_nt: TGCGCCAGCAGCTTACGGGACAGAGCTCATGAGCAGTTCTTC
cdr3_aa: CASSLRDRAHEQFF

clone_size: -
j_call: TRBJ2-7
d_call: -
v_call: TRBV9
cdr3_nt: TGTGCCAGCAGCCCTAGGGACGGGGAGAGGGAGCAGTACTTC
cdr3_aa: CASSPRDGEREQYF

clone_size: -
j_call: TRBJ2-5
d_call: TRBD1
v_call: TRBV7-8
cdr3_nt: TGTGCCAGCAGCCCGGACAGGGACCAAGAGACCCAGTACTTC
cdr3_aa: CASSPDRDQETQYF

clone_size: once
j_call: TRBJ2-7
d_call: -
v_call: TRBV19
cdr3_nt: TGTGCCAGTAGTATTTTCATTGGGGTCTCCTACGAGCAGTACTTC
cdr3_aa: CASSIFIGVSYEQYF

clone_size: -
j_call: TRBJ2-7
d_call: TRBD1
v_call: TRBV7-9
cdr3_nt: TGTGCCAGCAGCCCTGCGACAGGGATGGGGGAGCAGTACTTC
cdr3_aa: CASSPATGMGEQYF

clone_size: -
j_call: TRBJ1-3
d_call: -
v_call: TRBV5-6
cdr3_nt: TGTGCCAGCAGCTTGAGACTGGTCGGGCATGGAAACACCATATATTTT
cdr3_aa: CASSLRLVGHGNTIYF

clone_size: -
j_call: TRBJ2-7
d_call: TRBD1
v_call: TRBV5-6
cdr3_nt: TGTGCCAGCAGCTTGGGAGGGGGCCGAGGACTCTACGAGCAGTACTTC
cdr3_aa: CASSLGGGRGLYEQYF

clone_size: -
j_call: TRBJ1-2
d_call: -
v_call: TRBV7-9
cdr3_nt: TGTGCCAGCAGGCTCACCGGGAGCGGACTAGGCTACACCTTC
cdr3_aa: CASRLTGSGLGYTF

clone_size: -
j_call: TRBJ2-7
d_call: TRBD1
v_call: TRBV5-1
cdr3_nt: TGCGCCAGCAGCTTGGGGGGACAGGCTCTCTACGAGCAGTACTTC
cdr3_aa: CASSLGGQALYEQYF

clone_size: -
j_call: TRBJ2-1
d_call: TRBD2
v_call: TRBV7-3
cdr3_nt: TGTGCCAGCAGCTTAAGCGGGGGGGCCTCCTACAATGAGCAGTTCTTC
cdr3_aa: CASSLSGGASYNEQFF

clone_size: once
j_call: TRBJ1-1
d_call: -
v_call: TRBV19
cdr3_nt: TGTGCCAGTAGTATAGGGGGGGATTCGAACACTGAAGCTTTCTTT
cdr3_aa: CASSIGGDSNTEAFF

clone_size: -
j_call: TRBJ2-5
d_call: -
v_call: TRBV4-1
cdr3_nt: TGCGCCAGCAGCCAAGACCCCCCGGGGGAGACCCAGTACTTC
cdr3_aa: CASSQDPPGETQYF

clone_size: once
j_call: TRBJ2-3
d_call: -
v_call: TRBV27
cdr3_nt: TGTGCCAGCAGTAGGATTGGACGGGCAGATACGCAGTATTTT
cdr3_aa: CASSRIGRADTQYF